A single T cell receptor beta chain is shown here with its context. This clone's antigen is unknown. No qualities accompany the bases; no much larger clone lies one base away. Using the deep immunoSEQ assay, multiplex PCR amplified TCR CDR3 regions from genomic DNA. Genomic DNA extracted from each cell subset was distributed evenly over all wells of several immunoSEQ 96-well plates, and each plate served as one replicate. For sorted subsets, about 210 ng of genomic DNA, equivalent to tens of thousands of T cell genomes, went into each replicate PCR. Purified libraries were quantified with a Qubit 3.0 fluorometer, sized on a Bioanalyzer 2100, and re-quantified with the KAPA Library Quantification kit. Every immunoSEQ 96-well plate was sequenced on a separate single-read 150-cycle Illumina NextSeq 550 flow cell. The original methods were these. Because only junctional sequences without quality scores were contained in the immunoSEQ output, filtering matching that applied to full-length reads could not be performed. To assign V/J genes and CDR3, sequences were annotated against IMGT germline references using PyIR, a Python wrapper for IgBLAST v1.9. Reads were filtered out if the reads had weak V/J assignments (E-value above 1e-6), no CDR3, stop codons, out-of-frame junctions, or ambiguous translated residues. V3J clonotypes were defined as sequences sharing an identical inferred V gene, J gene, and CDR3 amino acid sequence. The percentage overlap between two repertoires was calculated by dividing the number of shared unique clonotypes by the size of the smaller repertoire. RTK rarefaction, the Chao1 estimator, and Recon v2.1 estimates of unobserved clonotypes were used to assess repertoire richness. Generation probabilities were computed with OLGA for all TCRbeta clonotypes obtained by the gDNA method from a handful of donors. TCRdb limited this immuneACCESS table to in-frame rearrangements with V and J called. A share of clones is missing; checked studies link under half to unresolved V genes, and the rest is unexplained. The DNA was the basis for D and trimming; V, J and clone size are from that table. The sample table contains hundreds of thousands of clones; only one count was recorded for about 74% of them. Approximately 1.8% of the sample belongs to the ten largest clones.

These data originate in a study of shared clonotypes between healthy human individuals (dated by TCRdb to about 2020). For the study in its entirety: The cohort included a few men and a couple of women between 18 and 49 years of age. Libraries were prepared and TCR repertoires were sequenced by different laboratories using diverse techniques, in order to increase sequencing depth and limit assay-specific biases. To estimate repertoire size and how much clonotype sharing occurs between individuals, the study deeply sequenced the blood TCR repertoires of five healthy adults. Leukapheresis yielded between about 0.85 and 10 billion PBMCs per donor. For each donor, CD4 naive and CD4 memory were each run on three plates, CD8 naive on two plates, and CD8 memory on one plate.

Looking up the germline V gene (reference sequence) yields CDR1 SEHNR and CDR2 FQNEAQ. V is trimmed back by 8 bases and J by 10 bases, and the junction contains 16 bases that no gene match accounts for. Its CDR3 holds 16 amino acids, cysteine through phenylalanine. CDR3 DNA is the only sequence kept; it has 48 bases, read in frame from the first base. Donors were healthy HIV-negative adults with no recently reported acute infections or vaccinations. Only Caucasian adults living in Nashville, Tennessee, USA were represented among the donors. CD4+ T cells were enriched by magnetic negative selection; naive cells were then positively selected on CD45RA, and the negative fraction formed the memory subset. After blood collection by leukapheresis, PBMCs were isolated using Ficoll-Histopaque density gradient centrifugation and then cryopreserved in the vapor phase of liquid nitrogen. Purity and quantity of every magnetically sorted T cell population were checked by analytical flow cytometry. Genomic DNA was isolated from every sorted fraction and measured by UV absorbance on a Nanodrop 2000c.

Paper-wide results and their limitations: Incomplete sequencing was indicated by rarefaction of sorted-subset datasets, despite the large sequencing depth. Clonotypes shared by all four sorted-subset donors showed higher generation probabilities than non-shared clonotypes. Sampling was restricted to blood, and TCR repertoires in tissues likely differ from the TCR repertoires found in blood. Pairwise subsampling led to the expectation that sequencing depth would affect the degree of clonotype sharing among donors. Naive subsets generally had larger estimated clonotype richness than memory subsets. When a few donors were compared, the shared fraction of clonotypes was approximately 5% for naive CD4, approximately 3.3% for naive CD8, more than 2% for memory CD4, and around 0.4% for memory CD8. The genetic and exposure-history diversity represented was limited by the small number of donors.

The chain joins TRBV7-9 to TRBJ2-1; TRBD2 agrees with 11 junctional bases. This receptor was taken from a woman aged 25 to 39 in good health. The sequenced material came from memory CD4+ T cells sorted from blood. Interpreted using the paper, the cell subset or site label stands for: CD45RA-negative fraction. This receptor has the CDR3 CASALGGLAGGWEQFF. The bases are TGTGCCAGCGCCCTGGGAGGGCTAGCGGGAGGATGGGAGCAGTTCTTC. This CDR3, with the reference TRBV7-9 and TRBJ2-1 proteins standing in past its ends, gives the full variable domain DTGVSQNPRHKITKRGQNVTFRCDPISEHNRLYWYRQTLGQGPEFLTYFQNEAQLEKSRLLSDRFSAERPKGSFSTLEIQRTEQGDSAMYLCASALGGLAGGWEQFFGPGTRLTVL.